This record covers a single T cell receptor beta chain. The antigen remains unidentified. The data originate from a study of vaccination and CD4 T cells after COVID-19. Study as a whole: Collection of post-vaccine samples followed dose two by a median roughly 72 days, spanning a range of 14 to 241. Overlapping peptides covering the spike proteins of SARS-CoV-2, HCoV-NL63, HCoV-OC43 and HCoV-229E were added to stimulate cells.

Sequencing of cultured CD4+ T cell DNA used the Oncomine TCR Beta short-read assay. TCRdb independently ran MiXCR on the PCR reads; one entry per CDR3 protein. The data hold 10,000 or so distinct CDR3 sequences, with around 55% observed a single time. Treatment reported: roughly 11-day PBMC culture with coronavirus spike peptide pools or control peptides (ViraFEST assay). It was on days 3 and 7 that half the medium was replaced with fresh IL-2 medium. Germline CDR1 LGHNA, CDR2 YSLEER. Germline trimming cut 4 bases from V and 12 bases from J; bases unmatched to any gene: 15. This CDR3 comprises 15 residues.

The sample taken for sequencing was CD4+ T cells from blood, cultured in vitro. This chain links TRBV4-3 with TRBJ2-1, with TRBD2 identical over 7 bases. This receptor was identified in a human donor who had recovered from COVID-19. This CDR3 reads CASSLQSSGGRGQFF. CDR3 coding DNA: TGCGCCAGCAGCCTACAATCTAGCGGTGGGAGAGGGCAGTTCTTC.